A selection of T cell receptor beta chains follows, all from one sample in a study of monozygotic twins with inflammatory bowel disease. Using the 5' RACE reads, TCRdb records one entry per CDR3 protein without DNA. This sample contains just over 300,000 distinct CDR3 sequences. Sequenced sample: blood. All receptors come from a human donor with ulcerative colitis or Crohn's disease, or a healthy co-twin of an affected twin (not recorded which). CDR3s include the opening cysteine and the closing phenylalanine or tryptophan.

V gene	J gene	CDR3 protein
TRBV4-3	TRBJ2-7	CASSQGQGEQYF
TRBV18	TRBJ2-3	CASSPADSLTDTQYF
TRBV27	TRBJ2-7	CASSIEGYEQYF
TRBV28	TRBJ1-5	CASSPPGGRYQPQHF
TRBV11-2	TRBJ2-1	CASSSNQYNEQFF
TRBV28	TRBJ1-1	CASSLYSPGQGNTEAFF
TRBV10-3	TRBJ2-3	CAISEGGTDTQYF
TRBV7-6	TRBJ2-3	CASSSAGGFSKDTQYF
TRBV5-1	TRBJ1-2	CASSLVAGSHYGYTF
TRBV4-3	TRBJ1-2	CASSQGPGYGYTF
TRBV6-1	TRBJ2-2	CASNPFRDSDANTGELFF
TRBV4-3	TRBJ2-3	CASSQERAGWGTDTQYF
TRBV30	TRBJ2-7	CACYRDTSYEQYF
TRBV11-2	TRBJ2-1	CASSGGTYNEQFF
TRBV6-5	TRBJ2-7	CASSYTPNEQYF
TRBV6-1	TRBJ1-2	CASRGARRLNYGYTF
TRBV24-1	TRBJ2-1	CATSDPGTGISDEQFF
TRBV7-2	TRBJ2-5	CASSPGQVVQETQYF
TRBV12-3/TRBV12-4	TRBJ2-3	CASSLRTGLGTDTQYF
TRBV12-3/TRBV12-4	TRBJ1-6	CASSYKGSPLHF
TRBV10-3	TRBJ2-3	CAISESLAATDTQYF
TRBV20-1	TRBJ2-1	CSARQTDKSFF
TRBV4-3	TRBJ2-2	CASSQALLVVGELFF
TRBV28	TRBJ2-4	CASPQTRTGGFRVFPNIQYF
TRBV27	TRBJ2-7	CASQRIGTDEQYF
TRBV10-3	TRBJ2-7	CAISESLGRVEQYF
TRBV5-6	TRBJ2-7	CASSPIESSRYEQYF
TRBV18	TRBJ2-5	CASSQNGQSETQYF
TRBV2	TRBJ2-5	CASKAGTVQETQYF
TRBV12-3/TRBV12-4	TRBJ2-5	CASSLGREEETQYF
TRBV10-3	TRBJ2-1	CAISEANEQFF
TRBV18	TRBJ1-5	CASSPDRSGQPQHF
TRBV30	TRBJ2-3	CAWSLGTASTDTQYF
TRBV4-3	TRBJ2-7	CASSPLGLGFNEQYF
TRBV21-1	TRBJ2-7	CASSKAGTSIYEQYF
TRBV7-3	TRBJ2-2	CASSLTPVTAKPTGELFF
TRBV6-1	TRBJ2-7	CASRRKFRDLVTEQYF
TRBV12-3/TRBV12-4	TRBJ2-3	CASTQGQADTQYF
TRBV2	TRBJ1-3	CASTAGNTIYF
TRBV20-1	TRBJ1-5	CSAQGDSNQPQHF
TRBV6-1	TRBJ2-4	CASSETFGPAVPNIQYF
TRBV5-5	TRBJ2-3	CASSFASGVSTDTQYF
TRBV20-1	TRBJ2-2	CSATGGSAAGELFF
TRBV7-6	TRBJ1-6	CASSSHPEGRKNSPLHF
TRBV7-9	TRBJ1-2	CASSFDRGGYGYTF